This T cell receptor (beta chain) is from a study of T cells in localized non-small cell lung cancer. Overall study results and limits: Among the tissues sampled, uninvolved adjacent lung had the highest T cell clonality, above tumor. Adjacent lung held a median 57 of the top 100 tumor clones. Prolonged overall survival went with higher T cell density in the blood. Multi-region tumor sequencing was not done, so intratumor heterogeneity could not be excluded.

Assay used: immunoSEQ multiplex PCR; TCRdb lists only in-frame clones, some missing. This sample has approximately 22,000 clones; approximately 90% occur once, and the top ten carry over 6.5%. The V gene lost 6 bases and the J gene lost 3 bases, with 14 bases spanning the gap. CDR1 LNHDA and CDR2 SQIVND come from the germline V gene (reference sequence). The CDR3 totals 15 residues. About this clone: What it binds is not known.

The rearrangement uses TRBV19 and TRBJ2-2; no clear D. The receptor comes from a male donor older than 55 with stage I squamous cell lung carcinoma. The material was peripheral blood, obtained before any cancer treatment. The CDR3 nucleotides read TGTGCCAGTAGAGACGACGTTGGGTACACCGGGGAGCTGTTTTTT. It codes for CASRDDVGYTGELFF. Based on the CDR3 plus reference TRBV19 and TRBJ2-2, the full variable domain is DGGITQSPKYLFRKEGQNVTLSCEQNLNHDAMYWYRQDPGQGLRLIYYSQIVNDFQKGDIAEGYSVSREKKESFPLTVTSAQKNPTAFYLCASRDDVGYTGELFFGEGSRLTVL.